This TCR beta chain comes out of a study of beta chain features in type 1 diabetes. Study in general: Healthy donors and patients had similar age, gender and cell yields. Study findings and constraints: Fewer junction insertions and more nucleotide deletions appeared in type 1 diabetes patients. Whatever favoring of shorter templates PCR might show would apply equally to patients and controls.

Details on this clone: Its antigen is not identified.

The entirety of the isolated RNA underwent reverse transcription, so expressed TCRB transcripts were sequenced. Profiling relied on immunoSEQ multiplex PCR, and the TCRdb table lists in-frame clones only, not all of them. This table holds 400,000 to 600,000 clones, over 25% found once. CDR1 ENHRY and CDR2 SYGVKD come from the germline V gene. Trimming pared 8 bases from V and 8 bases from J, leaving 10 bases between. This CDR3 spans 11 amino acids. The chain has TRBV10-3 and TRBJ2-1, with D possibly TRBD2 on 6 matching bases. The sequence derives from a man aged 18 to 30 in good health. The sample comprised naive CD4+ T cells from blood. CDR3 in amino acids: CAIGGTDEQFF. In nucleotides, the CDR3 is TGTGCCATCGGGGGGACCGATGAGCAGTTCTTC.